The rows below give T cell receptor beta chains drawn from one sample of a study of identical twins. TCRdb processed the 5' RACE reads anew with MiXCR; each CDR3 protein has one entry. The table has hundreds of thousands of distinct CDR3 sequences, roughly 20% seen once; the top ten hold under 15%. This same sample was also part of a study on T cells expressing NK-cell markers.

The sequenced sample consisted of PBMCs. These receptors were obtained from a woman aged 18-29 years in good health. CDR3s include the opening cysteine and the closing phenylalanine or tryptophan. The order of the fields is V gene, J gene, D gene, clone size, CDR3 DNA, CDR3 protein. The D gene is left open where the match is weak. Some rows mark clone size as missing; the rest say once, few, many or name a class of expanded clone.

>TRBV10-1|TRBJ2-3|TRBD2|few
TGCGCCAGCAGTGAATGGCGGGGGGGCACAGATACGCAGTATTTT
CASSEWRGGTDTQYF
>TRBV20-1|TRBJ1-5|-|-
TGCAGTGCTCGGTTTCAAAATCAGCCCCAGCATTTT
CSARFQNQPQHF
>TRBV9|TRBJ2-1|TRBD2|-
TGTGCCAGCAGCCCTAGCGGGAGCTGGGCGTATGAGCAGTTCTTC
CASSPSGSWAYEQFF
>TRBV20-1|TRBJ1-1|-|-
TGCAGTGCCCTCAGGGGTGAGGGTGAAGCTTTCTTT
CSALRGEGEAFF
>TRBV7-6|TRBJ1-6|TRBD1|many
TGTGCCAGCAGCTTAACCGGGACAGCAGACTATCCCCTCCACTTT
CASSLTGTADYPLHF
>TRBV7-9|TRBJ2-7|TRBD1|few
TGTGCCAGCAGCTTAGTGGACAGGGGTATGTACGAGCAGTACTTC
CASSLVDRGMYEQYF
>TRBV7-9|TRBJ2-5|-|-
TGTGCCAGCAGCCCAGGCCAGGGGCCTCAAGAGACCCAGTACTTC
CASSPGQGPQETQYF
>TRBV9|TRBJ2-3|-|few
TGTGCCAGCAGCGTAGAGGTCGTTAGCACAGATACGCAGTATTTT
CASSVEVVSTDTQYF
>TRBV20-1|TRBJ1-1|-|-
TGCAGTGCTAGCCACGGAGGCACTGAAGCTTTCTTT
CSASHGGTEAFF
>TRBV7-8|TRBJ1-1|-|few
TGTGCCAGCAGCGTACAGAGGTTTACTGAAGCTTTCTTT
CASSVQRFTEAFF
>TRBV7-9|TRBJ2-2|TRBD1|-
TGTGCCAGCAGCCCCTTCGACAGGGTACGGACCGGGGAGCTGTTTTTT
CASSPFDRVRTGELFF
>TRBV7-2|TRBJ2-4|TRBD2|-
TGTGCCAGCGCGGGGGAGGGCGGCCAAAACATTCAGTACTTC
CASAGEGGQNIQYF
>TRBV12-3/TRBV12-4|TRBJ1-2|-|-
TGTGCCAGCAGAGAGACGGAGTCCTATGGCTACACCTTC
CASRETESYGYTF
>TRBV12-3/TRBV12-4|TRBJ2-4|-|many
TGTGCCAGCAGGGGCCAGGGGTCACCAAACATTCAGTACTTC
CASRGQGSPNIQYF
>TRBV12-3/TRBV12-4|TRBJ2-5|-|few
TGTGCCAGCAGTCCCTTCCGACCGAAGGAGACCCAGTACTTC
CASSPFRPKETQYF
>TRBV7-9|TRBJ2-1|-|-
TGTGCCACCGTCCCTAGGAAGCTCGTCTACAATGAGCAGTTCTTC
CATVPRKLVYNEQFF
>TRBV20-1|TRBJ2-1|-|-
TGCAGTGCTAGCAAGGATTCAGGTAATGAGCAGTTCTTC
CSASKDSGNEQFF
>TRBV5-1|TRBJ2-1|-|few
TGCGCCAGCAGCGTCAGGGTCCATGAGCAGTTCTTC
CASSVRVHEQFF
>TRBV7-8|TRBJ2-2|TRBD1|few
TGTGCCAGCAGCCGGACAGGGGGCGGCACCGGGGAGCTGTTTTTT
CASSRTGGGTGELFF
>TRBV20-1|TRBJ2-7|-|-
TGCAGTGCTAGAGATGTCCAGGGGAGTAGCGAGCAGTACTTC
CSARDVQGSSEQYF
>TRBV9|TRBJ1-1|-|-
TGTGCCAGCAGCCATGGACAGACCGGGGGGACTGAAGCTTTCTTT
CASSHGQTGGTEAFF
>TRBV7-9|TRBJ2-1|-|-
TGTGCCAGCAGCCCCATTAGCGGAGTTAACAATGAGCAGTTCTTC
CASSPISGVNNEQFF
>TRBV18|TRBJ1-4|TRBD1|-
TGTGCCAGCTCACCCGTCCCGGGACAGGGGGCTCAAGAAAAACTGTTTTTT
CASSPVPGQGAQEKLFF
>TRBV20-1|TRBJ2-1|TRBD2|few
TGCAGTAGCGGGGGGTACAATGAGCAGTTCTTC
CSSGGYNEQFF
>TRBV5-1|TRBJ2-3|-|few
TGCGCCAGCAGCCCCGAGAATACCCTCACAGATACGCAGTATTTT
CASSPENTLTDTQYF
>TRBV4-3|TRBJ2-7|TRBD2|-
TGCGCCAGCAGCCAACAACTAGCGGTGTCCTACGAGCAGTACTTC
CASSQQLAVSYEQYF
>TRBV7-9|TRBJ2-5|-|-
TGTGCCAGCAGGTGGGGGCAACACGAGACCCAGTACTTC
CASRWGQHETQYF
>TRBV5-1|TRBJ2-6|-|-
TGCGCCAGTGCCGGTGTCACTGGGGCCAACGTCCTGACTTTC
CASAGVTGANVLTF
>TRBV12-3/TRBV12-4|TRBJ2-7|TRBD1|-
TGTGCCAGCAGTCCACAGGGGTTTGGGACCTACGAGCAGTACTTC
CASSPQGFGTYEQYF
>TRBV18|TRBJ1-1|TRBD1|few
TGTGCCACAGGGGGACTGTTGAACACTGAAGCTTTCTTT
CATGGLLNTEAFF
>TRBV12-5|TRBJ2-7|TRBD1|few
TGTGCTAGTGCCCCGACAGGGGTCTCCTACGAGCAGTACTTC
CASAPTGVSYEQYF
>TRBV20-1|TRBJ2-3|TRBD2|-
TGCAGTGCTAGGCCCCCTAGCGGGGGGTGGGGTAGCACAGATACGCAGTATTTT
CSARPPSGGWGSTDTQYF
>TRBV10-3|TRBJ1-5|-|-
TGTGCCATCAGCGGACAGCCCTACAATCAGCCCCAGCATTTT
CAISGQPYNQPQHF
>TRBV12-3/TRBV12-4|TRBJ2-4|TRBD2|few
TGTGCCAGCAGTCGCGGGCTAGCGGGGACCATTCAGTACTTC
CASSRGLAGTIQYF
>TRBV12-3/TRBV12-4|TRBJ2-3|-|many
TGTGCCAGCAGCCCCGGTACAGATACGCAGTATTTT
CASSPGTDTQYF
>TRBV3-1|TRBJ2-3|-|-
TGTGCCAGCAGCCAAGACACCGTCGTAGATACGCAGTATTTT
CASSQDTVVDTQYF
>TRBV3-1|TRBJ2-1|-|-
TGTGCCAGCAGCCAAGTAATAGCTATTTCCTACAATGAGCAGTTCTTC
CASSQVIAISYNEQFF
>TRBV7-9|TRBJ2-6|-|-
TGTGCCAGCAGCTCGGTAGGCGGTACCAACGTCCTGACTTTC
CASSSVGGTNVLTF
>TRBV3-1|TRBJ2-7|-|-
TGTGCCAGCAGCCAAGGAGGAGACAGGAACTTC
CASSQGGDRNF
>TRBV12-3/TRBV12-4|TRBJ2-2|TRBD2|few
TGTGCCAGCAGCCCTTCTAGCGGCCGGTACACCGGGGAGCTGTTTTTT
CASSPSSGRYTGELFF
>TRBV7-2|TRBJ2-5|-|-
TGTGCCAGCAGTTCTTACCCAGAGACCCAGTACTTC
CASSSYPETQYF
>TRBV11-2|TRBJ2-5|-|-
TGTGCCAGCAGCCTCAGGAGGCAGGCGCGGGAGACCCAGTACTTC
CASSLRRQARETQYF
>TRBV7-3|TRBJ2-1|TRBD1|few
TGTGCCAGCAGCCGTCCCGGGACAGGGGGCTGGGATGAGCAGTTCTTC
CASSRPGTGGWDEQFF
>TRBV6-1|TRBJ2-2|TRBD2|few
TGTGCCAGCAGTGTTCCGGGGGGGAACACCGGGGAGCTGTTTTTT
CASSVPGGNTGELFF
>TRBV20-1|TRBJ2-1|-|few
TGCAGTGCTAGAGATATCATGGCTAGCGCCCTTAATGAGCAGTTCTTC
CSARDIMASALNEQFF
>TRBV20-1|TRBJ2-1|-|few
TGCAGTGCTAGAGATGGGGGCACCTACAATGAGCAGTTCTTC
CSARDGGTYNEQFF
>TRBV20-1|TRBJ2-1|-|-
TGCAGTGCTAGGACTAATAGGGGGGCTTACAATGAGCAGTTCTTC
CSARTNRGAYNEQFF
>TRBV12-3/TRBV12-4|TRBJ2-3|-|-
TGTGCCAGCACCCCTGGATATAGGACGCAGTATTTT
CASTPGYRTQYF
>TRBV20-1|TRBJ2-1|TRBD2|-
TGCAGTGCTAGAGACACAACTAGCGGGACCTACAATGAGCAGTTCTTC
CSARDTTSGTYNEQFF
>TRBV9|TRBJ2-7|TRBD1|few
TGTGCCAGCAGCGACCGGGACAGTATGAACGAGCAGTACTTC
CASSDRDSMNEQYF
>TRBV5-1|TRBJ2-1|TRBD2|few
TGCGCCAGCAGCCCACTAGCGGGAGGAATCTACGATGAGCAGTTCTTC
CASSPLAGGIYDEQFF
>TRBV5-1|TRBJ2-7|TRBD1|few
TGCGCCAGCAGCGAGAGACAGGGTCTCTCCTACGAGCAGTACTTC
CASSERQGLSYEQYF
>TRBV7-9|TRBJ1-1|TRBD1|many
TGTGCGACCGAAGGGGGCGCGGCCATGACTGAAGCTTTCTTT
CATEGGAAMTEAFF
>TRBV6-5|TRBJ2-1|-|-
TGTGCCACCGGGGTCAATGAGCAGTTCTTC
CATGVNEQFF
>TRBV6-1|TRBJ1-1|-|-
TGTGCCAGCAGTGAAGCAGTTTTCCTAAGTGAAGCTTTCTTT
CASSEAVFLSEAFF
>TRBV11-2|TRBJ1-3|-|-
TGTGCCAGCAGCCACAGGACCTATGGAAACACCATATATTTT
CASSHRTYGNTIYF
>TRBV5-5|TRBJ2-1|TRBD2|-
TGTGCCAGCAGCCGGGGACTAGCGGTGGGTAACAATGAGCAGTTCTTC
CASSRGLAVGNNEQFF
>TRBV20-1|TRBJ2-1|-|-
TGCAGGGCTTTGGCGACGTGGAATGAGCAGTTCTTC
CRALATWNEQFF
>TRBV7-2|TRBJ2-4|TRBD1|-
TGTGCCAGCAGACAGACAGGGTCGCACATTCAGTACTTC
CASRQTGSHIQYF